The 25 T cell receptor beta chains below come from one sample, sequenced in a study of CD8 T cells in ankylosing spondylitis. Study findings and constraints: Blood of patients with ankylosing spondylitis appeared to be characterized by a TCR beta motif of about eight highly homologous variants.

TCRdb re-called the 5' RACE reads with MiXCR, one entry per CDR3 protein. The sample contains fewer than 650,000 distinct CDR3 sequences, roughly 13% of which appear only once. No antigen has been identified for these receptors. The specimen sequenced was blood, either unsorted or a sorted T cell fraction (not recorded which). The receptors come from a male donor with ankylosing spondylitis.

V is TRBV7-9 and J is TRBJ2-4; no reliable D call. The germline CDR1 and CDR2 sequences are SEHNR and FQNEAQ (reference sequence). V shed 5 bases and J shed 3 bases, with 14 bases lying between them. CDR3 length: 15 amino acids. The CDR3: CASSAAPGGKNIQYF. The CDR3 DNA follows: TGTGCCAGCAGCGCCGCCCCTGGCGGCAAAAACATTCAGTACTTC.

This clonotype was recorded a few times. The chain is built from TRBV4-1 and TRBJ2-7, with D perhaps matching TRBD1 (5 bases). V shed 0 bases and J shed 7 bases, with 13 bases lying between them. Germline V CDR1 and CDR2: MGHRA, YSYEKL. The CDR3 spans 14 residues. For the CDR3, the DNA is TGCGCCAGCAGCCAAGACGTCCCAGGGCGAGAGCAGTACGTC. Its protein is CASSQDVPGREQYV.

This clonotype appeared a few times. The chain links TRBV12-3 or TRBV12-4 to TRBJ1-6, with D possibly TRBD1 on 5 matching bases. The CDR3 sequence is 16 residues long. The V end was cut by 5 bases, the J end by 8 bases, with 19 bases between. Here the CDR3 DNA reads TGTGCCAGCAGTCCTCGGGAAGGGCAGGGAGATTCACCCCTCCACTTT. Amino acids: CASSPREGQGDSPLHF.

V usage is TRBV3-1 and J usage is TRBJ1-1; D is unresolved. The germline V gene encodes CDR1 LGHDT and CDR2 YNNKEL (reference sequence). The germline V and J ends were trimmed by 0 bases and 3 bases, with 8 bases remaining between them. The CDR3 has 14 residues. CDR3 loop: CASSQDLSDTEAFF. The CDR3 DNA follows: TGTGCCAGCAGCCAAGATTTAAGTGACACTGAAGCTTTCTTT. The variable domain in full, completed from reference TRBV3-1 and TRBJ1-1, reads DTAVSQTPKYLVTQMGNDKSIKCEQNLGHDTMYWYKQDSKKFLKIMFSYNNKELIINETVPNRFSPKSPDKAHLNLHINSLELGDSAVYFCASSQDLSDTEAFFGQGTRLTVV.

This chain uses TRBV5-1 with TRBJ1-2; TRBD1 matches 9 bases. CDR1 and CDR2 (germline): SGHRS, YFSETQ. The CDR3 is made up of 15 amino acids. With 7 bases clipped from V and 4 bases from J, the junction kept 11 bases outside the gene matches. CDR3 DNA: TGCGCCAGCGGCCTAATACAGGGGGCTGGCTATGGCTACACCTTC. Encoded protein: CASGLIQGAGYGYTF.

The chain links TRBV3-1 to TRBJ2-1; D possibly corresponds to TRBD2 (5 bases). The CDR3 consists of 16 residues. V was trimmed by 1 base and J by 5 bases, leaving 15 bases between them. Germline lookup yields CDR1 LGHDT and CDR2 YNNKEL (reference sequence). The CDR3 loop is CASSQGVSAANNEQFF. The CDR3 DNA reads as TGTGCCAGCAGCCAAGGGGTTAGCGCAGCCAACAATGAGCAGTTCTTC.

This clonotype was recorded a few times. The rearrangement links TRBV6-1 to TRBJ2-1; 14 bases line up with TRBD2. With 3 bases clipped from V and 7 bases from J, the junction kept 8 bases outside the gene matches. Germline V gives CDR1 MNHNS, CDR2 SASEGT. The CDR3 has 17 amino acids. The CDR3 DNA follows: TGTGCCAGCAGTGAGGGACTAGCGGGAGCTTGGGAGAATGAGCAGTTCTTC. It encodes CASSEGLAGAWENEQFF.

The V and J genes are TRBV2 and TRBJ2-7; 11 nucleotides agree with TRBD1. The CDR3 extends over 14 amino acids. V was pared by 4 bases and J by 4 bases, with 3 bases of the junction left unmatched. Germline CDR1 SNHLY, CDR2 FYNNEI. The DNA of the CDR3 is TGTGCCAGCAGTGGGGGGACAGGGGGTTACGAGCAGTACGTC. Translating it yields CASSGGTGGYEQYV.

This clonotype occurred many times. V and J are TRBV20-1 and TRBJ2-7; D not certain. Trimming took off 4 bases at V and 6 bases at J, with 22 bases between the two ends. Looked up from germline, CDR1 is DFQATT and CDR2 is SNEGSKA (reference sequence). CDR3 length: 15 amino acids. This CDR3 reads CSAIVPLAPITEQYF. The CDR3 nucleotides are TGCAGTGCTATCGTCCCCCTTGCTCCCATCACCGAGCAGTACTTC.

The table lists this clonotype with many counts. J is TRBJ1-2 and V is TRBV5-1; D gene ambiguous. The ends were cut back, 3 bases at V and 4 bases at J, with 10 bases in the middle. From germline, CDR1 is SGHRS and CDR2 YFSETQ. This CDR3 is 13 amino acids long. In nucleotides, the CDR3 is TGCGCCAGCAGCTCACCCCAGTTCTATGGCTACACCTTC. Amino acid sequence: CASSSPQFYGYTF.

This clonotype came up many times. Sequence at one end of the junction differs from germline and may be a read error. As DNA, the CDR3 is TGCAGCGTTGAGGGAGCGGGGGCACGCTTC. It yields the protein CSVEGAGARF. The V gene is TRBV29-1, the J gene TRBJ2-1, with TRBD2 matching over 8 bases. CDR3 size: 10 residues. Germline assignment: CDR1 SQVTM and CDR2 ANQGSEA.

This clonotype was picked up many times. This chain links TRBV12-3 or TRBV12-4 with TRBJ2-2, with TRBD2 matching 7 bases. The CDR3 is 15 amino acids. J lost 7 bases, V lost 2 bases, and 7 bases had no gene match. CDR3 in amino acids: CASSLLGGRDGELFF. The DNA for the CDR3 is TGTGCCAGCAGTTTACTCGGGGGGAGAGACGGGGAGCTGTTTTTT.

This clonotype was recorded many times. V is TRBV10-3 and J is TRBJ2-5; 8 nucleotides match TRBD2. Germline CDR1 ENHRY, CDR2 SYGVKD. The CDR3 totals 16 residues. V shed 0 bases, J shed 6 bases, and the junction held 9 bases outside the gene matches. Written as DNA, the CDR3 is TGTGCCATCAGTGAGTCGACCACTAGCGGAAAGCAGACCCAGTACTTC. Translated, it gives CAISESTTSGKQTQYF.

The CDR3 loop reads CATREGQGLSYEQYV. The CDR3 DNA sequence: TGTGCCACCAGGGAGGGACAGGGCCTATCCTACGAGCAGTACGTC. This chain uses TRBV24-1 with TRBJ2-7, with 9 bases that match TRBD1. CDR1 and CDR2 from the germline V gene are KGHDR and SFDVKD. There are 15 residues in the CDR3. After removal of 7 bases from V and 1 base from J, the junction contained 7 bases not matched to a gene.

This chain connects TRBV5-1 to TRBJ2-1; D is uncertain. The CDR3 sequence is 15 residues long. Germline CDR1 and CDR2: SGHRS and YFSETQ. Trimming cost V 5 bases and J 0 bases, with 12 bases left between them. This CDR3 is CASRFTASSYNEQFF. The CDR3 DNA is TGCGCCAGCAGGTTTACGGCCAGCTCCTACAATGAGCAGTTCTTC.

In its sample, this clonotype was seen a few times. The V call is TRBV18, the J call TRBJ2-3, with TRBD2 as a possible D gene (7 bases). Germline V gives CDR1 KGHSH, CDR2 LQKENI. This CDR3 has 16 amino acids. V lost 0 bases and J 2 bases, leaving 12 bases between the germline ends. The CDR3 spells CASSPPGRGTTDTQYF. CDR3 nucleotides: TGTGCCAGCTCACCACCAGGGAGGGGGACCACAGATACGCAGTATTTT.

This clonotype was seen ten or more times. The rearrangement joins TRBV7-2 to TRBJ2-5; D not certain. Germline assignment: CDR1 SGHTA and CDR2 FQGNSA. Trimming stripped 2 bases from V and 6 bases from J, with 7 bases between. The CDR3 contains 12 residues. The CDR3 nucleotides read TGTGCCAGCAGCTTAAGTTCGCAGACCCAGTACTTC. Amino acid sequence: CASSLSSQTQYF.

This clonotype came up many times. The CDR3 loop is CASSEETGKQPQHF. The CDR3 nucleotides read TGTGCCAGCAGTGAAGAGACAGGGAAACAGCCCCAGCATTTT. V is TRBV12-3 or TRBV12-4 and J is TRBJ1-5, with 7 bases identical to TRBD1. The CDR3 contains 14 residues. V lost 5 bases, J lost 7 bases, and 8 bases stayed unmatched.

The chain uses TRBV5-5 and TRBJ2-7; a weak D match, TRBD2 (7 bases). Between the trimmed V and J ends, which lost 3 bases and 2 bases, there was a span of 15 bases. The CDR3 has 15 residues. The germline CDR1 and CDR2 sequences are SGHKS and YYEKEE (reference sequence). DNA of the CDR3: TGTGCCAGCAGCTGGGGCGGGGGCAACCCCTACGAGCAGTACTTC. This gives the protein CASSWGGGNPYEQYF.

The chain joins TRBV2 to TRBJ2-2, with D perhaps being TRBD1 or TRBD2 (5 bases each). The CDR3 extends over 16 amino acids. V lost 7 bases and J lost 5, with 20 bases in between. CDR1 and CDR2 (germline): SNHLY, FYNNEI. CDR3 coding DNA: TGTGCCAGCACCCGGATGGGGGAAGGTAGAACCGGGGAGCTGTTTTTT. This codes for CASTRMGEGRTGELFF.

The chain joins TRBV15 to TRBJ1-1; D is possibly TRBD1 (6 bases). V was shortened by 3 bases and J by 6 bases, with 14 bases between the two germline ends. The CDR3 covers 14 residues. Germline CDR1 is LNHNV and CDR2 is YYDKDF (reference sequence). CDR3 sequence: CATSRDGGQAEAFF. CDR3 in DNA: TGTGCCACCAGCAGGGACGGGGGCCAAGCTGAAGCTTTCTTT.

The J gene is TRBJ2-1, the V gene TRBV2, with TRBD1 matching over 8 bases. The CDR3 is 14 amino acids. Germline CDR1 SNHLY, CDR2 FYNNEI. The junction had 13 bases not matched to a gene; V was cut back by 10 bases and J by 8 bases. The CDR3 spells CATGDRSYRDEQFF. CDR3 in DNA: TGTGCCACCGGGGACAGGAGCTATCGCGATGAGCAGTTCTTC.

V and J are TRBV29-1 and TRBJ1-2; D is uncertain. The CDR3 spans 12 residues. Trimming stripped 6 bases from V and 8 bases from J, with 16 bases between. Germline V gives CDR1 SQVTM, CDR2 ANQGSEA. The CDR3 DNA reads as TGCAGCGTCCTCAGGCAGGACGGGGGCTACACCTTC. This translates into CSVLRQDGGYTF.

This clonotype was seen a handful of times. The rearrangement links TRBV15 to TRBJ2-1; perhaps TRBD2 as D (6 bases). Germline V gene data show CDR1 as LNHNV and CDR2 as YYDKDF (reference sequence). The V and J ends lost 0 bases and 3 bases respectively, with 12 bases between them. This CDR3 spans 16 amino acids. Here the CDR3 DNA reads TGTGCCACCAGCAGAGATCGGGAGCTGGTCTACAATGAGCAGTTCTTC. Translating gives CATSRDRELVYNEQFF.

This CDR3 is CASSKDTSYNEQFF. CDR3 sequence (DNA): TGCGCCAGCAGCAAAGATACCTCCTACAATGAGCAGTTCTTC. The J gene is TRBJ2-1, the V gene TRBV5-1; D gene ambiguous. The CDR3 is 14 residues long. V was clipped by 4 bases and J by 0 bases, with 8 bases between them. Germline-derived CDR1 and CDR2 are SGHRS and YFSETQ.